Following are 32 T cell receptor beta chains from one sample sequenced in a study of shared clonotypes between healthy human individuals. The protocol was immunoSEQ multiplex PCR, while the TCRdb copy is restricted to in-frame clones and leaves out a portion. The sample consists of just under 350,000 clones, over 70% of them appearing once. Sequencing was performed on memory CD4+ T cells sorted from blood. Indicated subset: CD45RA-negative fraction. These receptors came from a man aged 30 to 45 in good health.

This clone is a singleton in its sample. The chain carries TRBV18 and TRBJ1-2, with D unclear. This CDR3 spans 13 amino acids. Germline loops: CDR1 KGHSH, CDR2 LQKENI. The V end lost 0 bases, the J end lost 8 bases, and 10 bases lay between the germline ends. CDR3 loop: CASSPPGRVGYTF. In DNA, the CDR3 is TGTGCCAGCTCACCACCTGGAAGGGTCGGCTACACCTTC.

This rearrangement joins TRBV6-1 to TRBJ1-2; no firm D call. Germline CDR1 reads MNHNS; CDR2 reads SASEGT. This CDR3 has 14 residues. V shed 0 bases and J shed 0 bases, with 5 bases lying between them. This CDR3 reads CASSEAYTNYGYTF. The CDR3 DNA reads as TGTGCCAGCAGTGAAGCCTACACTAACTATGGCTACACCTTC.

This clone was observed a few times. This sequence joins TRBV10-3 and TRBJ1-2; 8 bases agree with TRBD1. The CDR3 extends over 15 amino acids. V lost 6 bases to trimming and J lost 6 bases; unmatched junction nucleotides: 12. Germline V gene sequence: CDR1 ENHRY, CDR2 SYGVKD. The DNA of the CDR3 is TGTGCCATCAGCGGACAGGGTCCCTCAAGCGATGGCTACACCTTC. Amino acids: CAISGQGPSSDGYTF.

The gene calls are TRBV15 and TRBJ1-5, with D possibly matching TRBD1 (6 bases). V shed 0 bases and J shed 2 bases, with 8 bases lying between them. Germline assignment: CDR1 LNHNV and CDR2 YYDKDF (reference sequence). The CDR3 is made up of 15 amino acids. CDR3 amino acids: CATSRDRTGNQPQHF. The DNA for the CDR3 is TGTGCCACCAGCAGAGATAGGACAGGCAATCAGCCCCAGCATTTT.

The chain is built from TRBV4-2 and TRBJ2-3, with D perhaps TRBD2 (6 bases). V lost 8 bases to trimming and J lost 3 bases, with 18 bases between them. Germline lookup yields CDR1 LGHNA and CDR2 YNFKEQ. This CDR3 comprises 15 residues. CDR3 protein: CASGPSRGTTDTQYF. Written as DNA, the CDR3 is TGTGCCAGCGGGCCGTCCCGCGGGACTACAGATACGCAGTATTTT.

In its sample, this clone was seen a few times. The chain employs TRBV29-1 and TRBJ2-1, with 7 positions matching TRBD2. The junction had 4 bases not matched to a gene; V was cut back by 6 bases and J by 2 bases. CDR1 and CDR2 from the germline V gene are SQVTM and ANQGSEA. This CDR3 is 13 amino acids long. CDR3 sequence: CSVLREPYNEQFF. CDR3 nucleotides: TGCAGCGTCTTGCGGGAGCCCTACAATGAGCAGTTCTTC.

The chain employs TRBV2 and TRBJ2-1; a possible D gene is TRBD1 (5 bases). From germline, CDR1 is SNHLY and CDR2 FYNNEI. This CDR3 is 15 amino acids long. The germline V and J ends were trimmed by 3 bases and 8 bases, with 17 bases remaining between them. This chain's CDR3 is CASSEMGRRAHEQFF. CDR3 nucleotides: TGTGCCAGCAGTGAGATGGGCCGCAGGGCTCATGAGCAGTTCTTC.

The V gene is TRBV28, the J gene TRBJ2-7, with D unresolved. The CDR3 has 12 residues. Germline V gives CDR1 MDHEN, CDR2 SYDVKM. The ends were cut back, 6 bases at V and 3 bases at J, with 9 bases in the middle. CDR3: CASRSEIYEQYF. The CDR3 DNA reads as TGTGCCAGCAGATCAGAGATCTACGAGCAGTACTTC. Using reference TRBV28 and TRBJ2-7 for the parts outside the CDR3, the full variable domain is DVKVTQSSRYLVKRTGEKVFLECVQDMDHENMFWYRQDPGLGLRLIYFSYDVKMKEKGDIPEGYSVSREKKERFSLILESASTNQTSMYLCASRSEIYEQYFGPGTRLTVT.

CDR3 coding DNA: TGTGCCAGCGGTACGGGAGTGGGGACCGGGGAGCTGTTTTTT. Translation gives CASGTGVGTGELFF. V usage is TRBV11-2 and J usage is TRBJ2-2, with D perhaps TRBD2 (6 bases). Trimming took off 8 bases at V and 5 bases at J, with 15 bases between the two ends. The CDR3 has 14 amino acids. Germline V gene lookup returns CDR1 SGHAT and CDR2 FQNNGV.

The CDR3 sequence: CAWSVGTLGNTIYF. The CDR3 DNA is TGTGCCTGGAGTGTAGGAACGCTTGGAAACACCATATATTTT. The chain is built from TRBV30 and TRBJ1-3, with D unresolved. Germline V gene data show CDR1 as GTSNPN and CDR2 as SVGIG (reference sequence). This CDR3 has 14 amino acids. V lost 0 bases, J lost 3 bases, and 9 bases lay in between.

The rearrangement links TRBV6-1 to TRBJ2-3, with unresolved D. The germline V gene encodes CDR1 MNHNS and CDR2 SASEGT. Trimming left V 5 bases short and J 2 bases short, with 2 bases between. The CDR3 consists of 11 residues. The CDR3 DNA reads as TGTGCCAGCAGTTCCACAGATACGCAGTATTTT. Translated: CASSSTDTQYF.

This rearrangement joins TRBV14 to TRBJ2-7, with 9 bases aligning to TRBD2. CDR3 length equals 15 residues. After removal of 4 bases from V and 2 bases from J, the junction contained 6 bases not matched to a gene. Germline-derived CDR1 and CDR2 are SGHDN and FVKESK. CDR3 region: CASSLGLAPTYEQYF. CDR3 nucleotide sequence: TGTGCCAGCAGCCTAGGACTAGCGCCAACCTACGAGCAGTACTTC.

In this sample, this clone turned up a few times. This chain links TRBV18 with TRBJ1-2; no reliable D call. The germline V gene encodes CDR1 KGHSH and CDR2 LQKENI. This CDR3 is built from 13 residues. Trimming cost V 4 bases and J 4 bases, with 10 bases left between them. The CDR3 nucleotides read TGTGCCAGCTCACGGGGAGGGAGCTATGGCTACACCTTC. This gives the protein CASSRGGSYGYTF.

This chain links TRBV7-3 with TRBJ2-1; D call uncertain. Germline V lookup: CDR1 SGHTA, CDR2 FQGTGA. Trimming cost V 5 bases and J 12 bases, with 17 bases left between them. The CDR3 extends over 13 amino acids. CDR3 coding DNA: TGTGCCAGCAGCCCCCAGACTCGTGAAACGCAGTTCTTC. As protein: CASSPQTRETQFF. Filled out from reference TRBV7-3 and TRBJ2-1, the complete variable domain reads GAGVSQTPSNKVTEKGKYVELRCDPISGHTALYWYRQSLGQGPEFLIYFQGTGAADDSGLPNDRFFAVRPEGSVSTLKIQRTERGDSAVYLCASSPQTRETQFFGPGTRLTVL.

There are a few counts of this clone. Other DNA sequences in the same sample also yield this CDR3. The chain links TRBV6-5 to TRBJ1-5, with a weak D call TRBD1 (5 bases). The germline V gene encodes CDR1 MNHEY and CDR2 SVGAGI. Trimming pared 6 bases from V and 4 bases from J, leaving 13 bases between. The CDR3 sequence is 14 residues long. The DNA for the CDR3 is TGTGCCAGCAGCCCTACAGGAGCGAATCAGCCCCAGCATTTT. Its protein is CASSPTGANQPQHF.

The genes are TRBV11-2 and TRBJ2-7; D unclear. Trimming removed 5 bases from V and 9 bases from J, with 23 bases in between. This CDR3 is 15 amino acids long. Germline CDR1 reads SGHAT; CDR2 reads FQNNGV. CDR3 DNA: TGTGCCAGCAGCCCAAGGGCCAGGACCTCCGCTGGGCAGTACTTC. This codes for CASSPRARTSAGQYF.

This chain connects TRBV25-1 to TRBJ2-4, with D possibly being TRBD2 (5 bases). The ends were cut back, 3 bases at V and 7 bases at J, with 10 bases in the middle. CDR3 size: 13 residues. Germline CDR1 MGHDK, CDR2 SYGVNS. The CDR3 loop is CASSDFTGNIQYF. For the CDR3, the DNA is TGTGCCAGCAGTGATTTCACGGGGAACATTCAGTACTTC.

The gene calls are TRBV30 and TRBJ2-5; D not resolved. The CDR3 has 13 residues. Germline V gives CDR1 GTSNPN, CDR2 SVGIG (reference sequence). The ends were cut back, 0 bases at V and 4 bases at J, with 9 bases in the middle. The CDR3 DNA is TGTGCCTGGAGTGTACTTCAGCGAGAGACCCAGTACTTC. Encoded protein: CAWSVLQRETQYF.

V gene TRBV27 combines with J gene TRBJ2-7; D gene ambiguous. V lost 10 bases, J lost 3 bases, and 16 bases lay in between. CDR3 length: 13 residues. Germline CDR1 MNHEY, CDR2 SMNVEV (reference sequence). The CDR3 sequence: CANTPPGNYEQYF. DNA for the CDR3: TGTGCCAACACCCCACCAGGAAACTACGAGCAGTACTTC.

V gene TRBV6-1 combines with J gene TRBJ2-2; no reliable D call. Trimming stripped 4 bases from V and 1 base from J, with 7 bases between. In germline, CDR1 is MNHNS, CDR2 SASEGT. The CDR3 loop spans 14 amino acids. Written as DNA, the CDR3 is TGTGCCAGCAGTGTTAGACAGAACACCGGGGAGCTGTTTTTT. This encodes CASSVRQNTGELFF.

The rearrangement uses TRBV6-6 and TRBJ1-1; no clear D gene. The CDR3 runs to 12 residues. The V end lost 2 bases, the J end lost 7 bases, and 8 bases lay between the germline ends. In germline, CDR1 is MNHNY, CDR2 SVGAGI (reference sequence). The CDR3 nucleotides are TGTGCCAGCAGTTACGAGTCCGGTGAAGCTTTCTTT. It codes for CASSYESGEAFF.

A single count supports this clone. CDR3 in amino acids: CASSAGTGRNSNQPQHF. CDR3 bases: TGTGCCAGTAGTGCCGGGACAGGGCGAAATAGCAATCAGCCCCAGCATTTT. This chain uses TRBV19 with TRBJ1-5; TRBD1 agrees at 9 bases. J was trimmed by 0 bases and V by 5 bases; bases with no gene match: 8. Germline V gives CDR1 LNHDA, CDR2 SQIVND (reference sequence). The CDR3 contains 17 residues.

The chain couples TRBV11-2 to TRBJ2-3, with 7 bases matching TRBD2. With 1 base clipped from V and 1 base from J, the junction kept 2 bases outside the gene matches. Germline V lookup: CDR1 SGHAT, CDR2 FQNNGV. The CDR3 spans 15 residues. The CDR3 here is CASSLVGRGTDTQYF. The DNA of the CDR3 is TGTGCCAGCAGCTTAGTAGGGAGGGGCACAGATACGCAGTATTTT. Drawing the rest from reference TRBV11-2 and TRBJ2-3, the complete variable domain is EAGVAQSPRYKIIEKRQSVAFWCNPISGHATLYWYQQILGQGPKLLIQFQNNGVVDDSQLPKDRFSAERLKGVDSTLKIQPAKLEDSAVYLCASSLVGRGTDTQYFGPGTRLTVL.

The V gene is TRBV2, the J gene TRBJ2-6; D possibly corresponds to TRBD1 (5 bases). Germline values: CDR1 SNHLY, CDR2 FYNNEI. Trimming took off 5 bases at V and 0 bases at J, with 14 bases between the two ends. This CDR3 comprises 17 residues. The CDR3 is CASSTRQSLSGANVLTF. Written as DNA, the CDR3 is TGTGCCAGCAGTACACGACAGAGTCTCTCTGGGGCCAACGTCCTGACTTTC.

The chain couples TRBV9 to TRBJ2-1; D possibly corresponds to TRBD2 (5 bases). CDR1 is SGDLS and CDR2 is YYNGEE in the germline V gene. Deletions cut 0 bases from V and 6 bases from J, with 10 bases between. CDR3 size: 14 residues. The CDR3, as DNA: TGTGCCAGCAGCGTAGATCCGGGGAGCAATGAGCAGTTCTTC. Its protein product is CASSVDPGSNEQFF. The whole variable domain, remainder taken from reference TRBV9 and TRBJ2-1, is DSGVTQTPKHLITATGQRVTLRCSPRSGDLSVYWYQQSLDQGLQFLIQYYNGEERAKGNILERFSAQQFPDLHSELNLSSLELGDSALYFCASSVDPGSNEQFFGPGTRLTVL.

The gene calls are TRBV5-1 and TRBJ2-3; tentative D call: TRBD1 (6 bases). V dropped 4 bases and J dropped 6 bases, with 12 bases sitting between them. The length of the CDR3 is 13 residues. CDR1 and CDR2 (germline): SGHRS, YFSETQ. CDR3 amino acids: CASSTGYMDTQYF. The CDR3 region has the DNA TGCGCCAGCAGCACAGGGTATATGGATACGCAGTATTTT.

This sequence joins TRBV19 and TRBJ1-2, with 7 bases lining up with TRBD1. The CDR3 is made up of 14 amino acids. The ends lost 2 bases at V and 2 bases at J; junction bases unmatched: 2. Germline CDR1 LNHDA, CDR2 SQIVND (reference sequence). The CDR3 protein is CASSIPDRNYGYTF. DNA for the CDR3: TGTGCCAGTAGTATACCGGACAGGAACTATGGCTACACCTTC.

The chain links TRBV6-1 to TRBJ1-1; D gene ambiguous. The V end lost 4 bases, the J end lost 1 base, and 7 bases lay between the germline ends. Looked up from germline, CDR1 is MNHNS and CDR2 is SASEGT. The CDR3 is 13 amino acids. For the CDR3, the DNA is TGTGCCAGCAGTGGCTCAGGGAACACTGAAGCTTTCTTT. It codes for CASSGSGNTEAFF.

In regard to this clone: This same CDR3 is encoded by further DNA sequences in the sample. The chain recombines TRBV29-1 with TRBJ1-3; D is unresolved. Germline V CDR1 and CDR2: SQVTM, ANQGSEA. Trimming shortened V by 5 bases and J by 0 bases, and 8 bases separated the two germline ends. The length of the CDR3 is 13 residues. CDR3 protein: CSVPAGSGNTIYF. For the CDR3, the DNA is TGCAGCGTTCCGGCGGGCTCTGGAAACACCATATATTTT.

The chain is built from TRBV19 and TRBJ2-6; 9 nucleotides match TRBD1. The CDR3 runs 17 residues. The germline gives CDR1 LNHDA, CDR2 SQIVND (reference sequence). J gave up 1 base and V 5 bases, and 6 bases lay outside the gene matches. Here the CDR3 reads CASSSGTGRSGANVLTF. The CDR3 DNA follows: TGTGCCAGTAGTTCTGGGACAGGGAGATCTGGGGCCAACGTCCTGACTTTC.

A remark on this clone: One junction end disagrees with the germline gene, perhaps due to a read error. The chain joins TRBV10-1 to TRBJ1-1; TRBD1 matches 7 bases. This CDR3 is 14 amino acids long. Germline CDR1 and CDR2: WNHNN and SYGVQD (reference sequence). The DNA of the CDR3 is TGCGCCAGCAGTCCAGGGGGGACGAACACTAAAGCTTTCTTT. The encoded protein is CASSPGGTNTKAFF.

The chain uses TRBV6-5 and TRBJ1-2, with D unclear. Germline V CDR1 and CDR2: MNHEY, SVGAGI. Trimming left V 5 bases short and J 6 bases short, with 13 bases between. This CDR3 spans 13 amino acids. The CDR3 sequence: CASSLSDGNGYTF. The CDR3 nucleotides are TGTGCCAGCAGTCTCAGCGACGGTAATGGCTACACCTTC.